The rows below give T cell receptor beta chains drawn from one sample of a study of T cell clusters in autoimmune cytopenias. TCRdb reanalyzed the multiplex PCR reads and collapses them to one entry per CDR3 protein, without DNA. This table holds some 700 distinct CDR3 sequences. In addition, the sample was reused for a study of T cell repertoires in aging, cancer and after chemotherapy.

Sequencing was done on a sample of peripheral blood. Receptor source: a human donor in good health. Both conserved end residues are part of each CDR3. Each record gives: V gene, clone size, J gene, CDR3 protein. A row's size may be missing; if present it is once, few, many or a size class.

V gene: TRBV29-1
clone size: NA
J gene: TRBJ2-2
CDR3 protein: CSVPLGAGNTGELFF

V gene: TRBV29-1
clone size: hyperexpanded
J gene: TRBJ2-3
CDR3 protein: CSVGGFRADTQYF

V gene: TRBV12-3/TRBV12-4
clone size: large
J gene: TRBJ1-5
CDR3 protein: CASSFEWVEGQVNQPQHF

V gene: TRBV20-1
clone size: medium-sized
J gene: TRBJ1-2
CDR3 protein: CSASSRAGGYTF

V gene: TRBV5-4
clone size: NA
J gene: TRBJ2-7
CDR3 protein: CASSLILSSYEQYF

V gene: TRBV6-1
clone size: NA
J gene: TRBJ2-2
CDR3 protein: CASSEGASGYTGELFF

V gene: TRBV19
clone size: large
J gene: TRBJ2-7
CDR3 protein: CASRPGLAASYEQYF

V gene: TRBV4-3
clone size: medium-sized
J gene: TRBJ2-3
CDR3 protein: CASSPRPEGTDTQYF

V gene: TRBV6-5
clone size: large
J gene: TRBJ1-5
CDR3 protein: CASSNGGFQPQHF

V gene: TRBV7-2
clone size: medium-sized
J gene: TRBJ1-5
CDR3 protein: CASSVDRRGYSNQPQHF

V gene: TRBV19
clone size: large
J gene: TRBJ2-1
CDR3 protein: CASSTMGQGGNEQFF

V gene: TRBV20-1
clone size: medium-sized
J gene: TRBJ2-1
CDR3 protein: CSARDTGGPYNEQFF

V gene: TRBV7-9
clone size: medium-sized
J gene: TRBJ2-7
CDR3 protein: CASSLGSYEQYF

V gene: TRBV27
clone size: large
J gene: TRBJ2-3
CDR3 protein: CASSSLQTRGTDTQYF

V gene: TRBV7-3
clone size: NA
J gene: TRBJ2-5
CDR3 protein: CASSLEVGVLETQYF

V gene: TRBV5-5
clone size: large
J gene: TRBJ2-1
CDR3 protein: CASSWGTGGLEQFF

V gene: TRBV30
clone size: NA
J gene: TRBJ2-4
CDR3 protein: CAWTSGTGIQYF

V gene: TRBV27
clone size: large
J gene: TRBJ2-2
CDR3 protein: CASRKIQRGQENTGELFF

V gene: TRBV5-1
clone size: medium-sized
J gene: TRBJ2-5
CDR3 protein: CASSSGQGGETQYF

V gene: TRBV6-5
clone size: large
J gene: TRBJ1-6
CDR3 protein: CASTPGFYSPLHF

V gene: TRBV4-3
clone size: large
J gene: TRBJ2-2
CDR3 protein: CASSQDRAGELFF

V gene: TRBV20-1
clone size: medium-sized
J gene: TRBJ2-1
CDR3 protein: CSAPSKGGNSYNEQFF

V gene: TRBV12-3/TRBV12-4
clone size: medium-sized
J gene: TRBJ2-7
CDR3 protein: CASSTGFREQYF

V gene: TRBV19
clone size: medium-sized
J gene: TRBJ2-1
CDR3 protein: CASLGTGRSEQFF